This T cell receptor beta chain was captured by sequencing in a study of cytomegalovirus exposure and HLA in healthy donors (TCRdb year 2017). General notes on the study: According to a later analysis, one platform produced both the roughly 110 validation repertoires and the 670 or so repertoires of the first cohort. The study aimed to test whether cataloging public T cell receptors could reveal signatures of past pathogen exposure. A separate validation cohort of approximately 130 different subjects was used in addition to the roughly 670-subject first cohort. The study combined high-throughput TCR immunosequencing, statistical association of individual TCRs with disease status, and machine learning to predict cytomegalovirus infection status.

Libraries were made using the immunoSEQ multiplex PCR assay. Turning to the authors' computational methods: A statistical classification framework was developed to diagnose cytomegalovirus status using the catalog of TCR beta chain sequences. The table was pulled from immuneACCESS by TCRdb, which kept in-frame rearrangements only. Such tables lose some clones; where checked, under half of the loss comes from unresolved V genes, and the rest has no known cause. V and J calls and clone size are given by that table; D and trimming were obtained from the DNA. The sample table lists over 200,000 clones, almost 90% of them with a count of one. The ten largest clones capture 2.9% of the sample. Donors formed part of the validation cohort, which comprised 120 or so subjects and was distinct from the first cohort of 666 subjects. V and J are truncated by 2 bases and 6 bases respectively, leaving an intervening sequence of 10 bases. For CDR1 and CDR2, the germline V gene (reference sequence) lists MNHEY and SMNVEV. The CDR3 holds 13 amino acids from the cysteine to the phenylalanine. Solely the CDR3 DNA is kept, with 39 bases framed from the first base.

Overall study results and their limits: All 120 or so repertoires were used to score co-occurrence in the validation cohort in a later analysis, because that analysis had no HLA typing for the cohort. Cytomegalovirus status was reported to be diagnosed by the classifier with high specificity and sensitivity in both the original and validation cohorts. Subsequent analysis determined that TCRs grouped into clusters in the first cohort also showed a tendency toward co-occurrence across the approximately 110 validation repertoires, and 85% to 95% of cluster scores exceeded 0. According to the authors, the approach could potentially be generalized to other disease states and immunological phenotypes. Most TCR sequences were seen in very few donors, while some public TCRs were found in many individuals. Three of the identified cytomegalovirus-associated TCR beta chains were confirmed in vitro to be specific for cytomegalovirus antigens. The study gave a list of under 200 TCR beta chains associated with cytomegalovirus.

As to this clone: There is no known antigen for this receptor. There are no base qualities to consult, and no much larger clone falls within one base.

The chain employs TRBV27 and TRBJ1-1; the D gene is perhaps TRBD1, from 6 matching bases. This receptor was identified in a young woman in good health and CMV-seronegative. The specimen sequenced was PBMCs. The CDR3 corresponds to CASSLHRVAEAFF. The DNA sequence is as follows: TGTGCCAGCAGTTTACACAGGGTGGCTGAAGCTTTCTTT.